This T cell receptor (beta chain) was captured in a study of shared clonotypes between healthy human individuals. General study points: Non-shared clonotypes were found to have lower generation probabilities than the clonotypes that were shared by all four of the sorted-subset donors.

Remarks on this clone: Its antigen is unknown.

Naive CD8 populations comprised CD45RO-negative cells positively selected for CCR7, excluding terminally differentiated effector memory CD45RA+ cells. Method: immunoSEQ multiplex PCR; TCRdb's copy keeps in-frame clones and lacks some. Counted here are roughly 2,000,000 clones, just over 90% occurring once; the ten biggest clones make up approximately 1.6%. Sequencing input: naive CD8+ T cells from PBMCs. The receptor comes from a man between 18 and 29 years old in good health. Some clones in this sample may be carry-over from other donors' samples.

DNA of the CDR3: TGCGCCAGCAGTTGGACAGGGGGCGGACTCTACGAGCAGTACTTC. Its protein product is CASSWTGGGLYEQYF. The rearrangement uses TRBV5-1 and TRBJ2-7, with 11 bases lining up with TRBD1. This CDR3 is built from 15 residues. V lost 5 bases, J lost 3 bases, and 7 bases stayed unmatched. Germline V CDR1 and CDR2: SGHRS, YFSETQ.